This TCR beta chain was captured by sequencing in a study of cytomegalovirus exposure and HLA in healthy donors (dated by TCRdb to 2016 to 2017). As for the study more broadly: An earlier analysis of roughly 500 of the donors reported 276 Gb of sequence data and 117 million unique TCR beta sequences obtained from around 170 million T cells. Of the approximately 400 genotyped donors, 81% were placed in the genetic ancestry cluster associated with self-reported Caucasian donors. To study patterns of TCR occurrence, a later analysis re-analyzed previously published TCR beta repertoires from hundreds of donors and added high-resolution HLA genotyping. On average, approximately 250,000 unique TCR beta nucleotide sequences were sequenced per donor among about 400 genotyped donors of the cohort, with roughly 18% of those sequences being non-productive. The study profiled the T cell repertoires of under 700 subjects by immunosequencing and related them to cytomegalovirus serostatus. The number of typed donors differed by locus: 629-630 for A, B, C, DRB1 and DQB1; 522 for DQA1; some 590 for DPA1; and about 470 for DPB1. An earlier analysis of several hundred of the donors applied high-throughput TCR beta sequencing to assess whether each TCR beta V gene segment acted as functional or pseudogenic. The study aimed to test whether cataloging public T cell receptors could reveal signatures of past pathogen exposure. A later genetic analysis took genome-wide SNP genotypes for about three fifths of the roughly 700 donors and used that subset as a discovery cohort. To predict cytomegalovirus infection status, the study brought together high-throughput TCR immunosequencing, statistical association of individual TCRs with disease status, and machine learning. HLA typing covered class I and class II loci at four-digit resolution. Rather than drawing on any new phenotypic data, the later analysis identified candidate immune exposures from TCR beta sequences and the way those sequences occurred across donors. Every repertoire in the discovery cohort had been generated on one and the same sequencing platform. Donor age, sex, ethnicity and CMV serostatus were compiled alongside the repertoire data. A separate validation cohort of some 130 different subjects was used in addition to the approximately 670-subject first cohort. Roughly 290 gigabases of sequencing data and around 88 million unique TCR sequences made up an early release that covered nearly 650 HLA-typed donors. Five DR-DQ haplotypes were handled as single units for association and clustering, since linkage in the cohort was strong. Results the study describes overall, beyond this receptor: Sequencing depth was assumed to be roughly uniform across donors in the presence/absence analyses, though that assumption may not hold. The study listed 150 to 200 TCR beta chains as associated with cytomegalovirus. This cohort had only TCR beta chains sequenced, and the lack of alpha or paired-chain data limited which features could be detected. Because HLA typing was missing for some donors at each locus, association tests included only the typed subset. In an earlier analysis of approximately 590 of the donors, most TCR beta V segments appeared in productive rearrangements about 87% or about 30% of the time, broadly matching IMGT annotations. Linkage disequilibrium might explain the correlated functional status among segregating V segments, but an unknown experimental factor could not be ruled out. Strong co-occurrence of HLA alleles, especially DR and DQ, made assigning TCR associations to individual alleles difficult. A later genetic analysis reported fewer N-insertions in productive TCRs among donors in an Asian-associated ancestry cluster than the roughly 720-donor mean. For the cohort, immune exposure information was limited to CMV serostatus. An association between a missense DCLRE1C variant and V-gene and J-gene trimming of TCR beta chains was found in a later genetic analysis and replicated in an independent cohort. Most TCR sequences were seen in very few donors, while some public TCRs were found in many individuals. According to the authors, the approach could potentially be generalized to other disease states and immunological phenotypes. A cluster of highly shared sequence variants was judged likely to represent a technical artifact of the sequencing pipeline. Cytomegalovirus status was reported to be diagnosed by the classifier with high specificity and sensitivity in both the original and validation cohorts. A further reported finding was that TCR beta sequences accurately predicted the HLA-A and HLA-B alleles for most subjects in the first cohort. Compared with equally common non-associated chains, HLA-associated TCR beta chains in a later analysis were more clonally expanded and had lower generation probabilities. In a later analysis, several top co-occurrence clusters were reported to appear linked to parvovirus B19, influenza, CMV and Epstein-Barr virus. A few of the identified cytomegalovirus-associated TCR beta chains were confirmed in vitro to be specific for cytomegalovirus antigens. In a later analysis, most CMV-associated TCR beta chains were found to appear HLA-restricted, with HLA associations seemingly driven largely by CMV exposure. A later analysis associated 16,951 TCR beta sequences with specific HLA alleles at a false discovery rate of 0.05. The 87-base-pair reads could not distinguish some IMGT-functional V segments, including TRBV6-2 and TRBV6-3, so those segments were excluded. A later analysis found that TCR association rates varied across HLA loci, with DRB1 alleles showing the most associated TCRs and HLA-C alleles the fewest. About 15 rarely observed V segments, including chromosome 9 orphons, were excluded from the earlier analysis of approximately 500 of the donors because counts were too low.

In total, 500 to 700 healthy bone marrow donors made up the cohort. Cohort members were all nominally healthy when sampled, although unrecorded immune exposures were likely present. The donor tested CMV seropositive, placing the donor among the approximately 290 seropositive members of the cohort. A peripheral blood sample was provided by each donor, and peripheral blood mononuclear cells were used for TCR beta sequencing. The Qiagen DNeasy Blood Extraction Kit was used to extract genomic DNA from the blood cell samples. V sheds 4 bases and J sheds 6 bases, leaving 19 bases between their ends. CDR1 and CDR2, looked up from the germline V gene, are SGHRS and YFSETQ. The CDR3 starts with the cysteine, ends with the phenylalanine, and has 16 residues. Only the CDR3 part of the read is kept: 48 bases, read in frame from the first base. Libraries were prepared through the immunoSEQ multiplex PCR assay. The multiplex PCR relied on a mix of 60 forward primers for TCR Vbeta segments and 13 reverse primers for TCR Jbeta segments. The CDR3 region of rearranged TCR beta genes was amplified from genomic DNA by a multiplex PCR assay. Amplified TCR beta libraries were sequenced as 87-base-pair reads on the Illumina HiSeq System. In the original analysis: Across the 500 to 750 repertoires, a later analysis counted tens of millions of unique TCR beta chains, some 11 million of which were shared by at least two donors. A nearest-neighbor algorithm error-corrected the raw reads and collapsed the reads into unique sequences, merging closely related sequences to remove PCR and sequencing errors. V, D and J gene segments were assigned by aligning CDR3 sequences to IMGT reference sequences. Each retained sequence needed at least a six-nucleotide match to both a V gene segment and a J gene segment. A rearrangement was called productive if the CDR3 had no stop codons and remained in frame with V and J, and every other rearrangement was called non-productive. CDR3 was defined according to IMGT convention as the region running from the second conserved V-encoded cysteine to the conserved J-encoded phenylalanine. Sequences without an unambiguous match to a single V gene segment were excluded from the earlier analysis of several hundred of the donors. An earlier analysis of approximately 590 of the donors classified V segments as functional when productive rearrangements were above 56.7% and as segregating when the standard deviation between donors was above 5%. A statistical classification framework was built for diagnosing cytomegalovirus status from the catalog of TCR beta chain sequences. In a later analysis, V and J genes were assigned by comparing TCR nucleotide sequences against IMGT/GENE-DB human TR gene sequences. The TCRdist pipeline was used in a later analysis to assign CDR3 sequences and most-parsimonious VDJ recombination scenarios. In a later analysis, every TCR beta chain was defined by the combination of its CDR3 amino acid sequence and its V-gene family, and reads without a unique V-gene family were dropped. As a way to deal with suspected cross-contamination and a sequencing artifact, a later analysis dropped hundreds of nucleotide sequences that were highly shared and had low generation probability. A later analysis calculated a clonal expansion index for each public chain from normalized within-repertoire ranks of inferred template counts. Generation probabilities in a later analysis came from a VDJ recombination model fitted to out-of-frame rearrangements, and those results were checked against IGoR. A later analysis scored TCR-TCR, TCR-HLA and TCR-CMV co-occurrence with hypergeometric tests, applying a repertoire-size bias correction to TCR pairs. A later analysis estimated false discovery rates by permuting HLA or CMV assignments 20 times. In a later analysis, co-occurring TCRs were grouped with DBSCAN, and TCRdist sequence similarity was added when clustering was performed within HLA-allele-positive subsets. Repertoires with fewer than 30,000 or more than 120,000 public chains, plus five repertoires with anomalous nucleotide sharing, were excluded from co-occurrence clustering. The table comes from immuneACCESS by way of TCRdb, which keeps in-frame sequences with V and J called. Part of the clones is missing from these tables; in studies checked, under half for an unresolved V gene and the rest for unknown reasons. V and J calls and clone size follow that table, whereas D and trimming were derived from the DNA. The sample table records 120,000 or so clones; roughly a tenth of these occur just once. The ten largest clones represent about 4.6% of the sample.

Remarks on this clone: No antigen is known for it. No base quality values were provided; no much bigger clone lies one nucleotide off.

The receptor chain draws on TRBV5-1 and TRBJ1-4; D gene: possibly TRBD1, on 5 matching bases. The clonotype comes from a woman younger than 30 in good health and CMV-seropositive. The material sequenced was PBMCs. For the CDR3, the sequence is CASSQNPRAEDEKLFF. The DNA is TGCGCCAGCAGCCAGAACCCCAGGGCAGAGGATGAAAAACTGTTTTTT.